These 24 T cell receptor beta chains came from one sample sequenced in a study of shared clonotypes between healthy human individuals. Data came from immunoSEQ multiplex PCR; TCRdb stores just in-frame clones and leaves some out. Of 1,400,000 or so clones in the sample, about 98.5% are singletons; the top ten hold under 0.45%. The sample was naive CD4+ T cells sorted from blood. Specified subset: CD45RA+ positively selected. The receptors here all came from a man aged 25 to 45 in good health.

The V and J genes are TRBV30 and TRBJ2-1; 9 bases match TRBD1. Per germline, CDR1 GTSNPN and CDR2 SVGIG (reference sequence). Unmatched junction bases numbered 12, after V lost 1 base and J lost 5 bases. This CDR3 region has 17 residues. In DNA, the CDR3 is TGTGCCTGGAGTGGAAGGGGACAGGGAAGAATAGACAATGAGCAGTTCTTC. Protein: CAWSGRGQGRIDNEQFF. The full variable domain, its missing parts supplied by reference TRBV30 and TRBJ2-1, is SQTIHQWPATLVQPVGSPLSLECTVEGTSNPNLYWYRQAAGRGLQLLFYSVGIGQISSEVPQNLSASRPQDRQFILSSKKLLLSDSGFYLCAWSGRGQGRIDNEQFFGPGTRLTVL.

The rearrangement uses TRBV19 and TRBJ1-5; D is uncertain. The germline CDR1 and CDR2 sequences are LNHDA and SQIVND (reference sequence). Trimming took 9 bases from V and 1 from J, leaving 7 bases between them. The CDR3 totals 12 residues. The CDR3 DNA sequence: TGTGCCAGCCTGGACAGCAATCAGCCCCAGCATTTT. It is translated as CASLDSNQPQHF.

V usage is TRBV7-9 and J usage is TRBJ1-5; 9 bases line up with TRBD1. With V trimmed by 1 base and J by 7 bases, 8 bases remained unmatched. Germline V CDR1 and CDR2: SEHNR, FQNEAQ (reference sequence). This CDR3 comprises 16 residues. The CDR3: CASSLGSGQGGQPQHF. The CDR3 coding sequence is TGTGCCAGCAGCTTAGGCTCGGGACAGGGAGGCCAGCCCCAGCATTTT.

The chain joins TRBV5-1 to TRBJ2-7, with D tentatively TRBD2 (5 bases). The CDR3 is 14 amino acids. Trimming pared 1 base from V and 4 bases from J, leaving 12 bases between. The germline V gene has CDR1 SGHRS and CDR2 YFSETQ. The CDR3 nucleotides are TGCGCCAGCAGCTTGTTTACGGGATGGTACGAGCAGTACTTC. It is translated as CASSLFTGWYEQYF.

This clone appeared once. The V call is TRBV10-3, the J call TRBJ2-1, with TRBD1 matching over 8 bases. The trim removed 10 bases at V and 2 bases at J, leaving 10 bases unmatched. The CDR3 length is 15 residues. Per the germline V gene, CDR1 is ENHRY and CDR2 is SYGVKD. CDR3 DNA sequence: TGTGCCACCCGATCGGACAGGGAGGCCTACAATGAGCAGTTCTTC. This codes for CATRSDREAYNEQFF.

The genes are TRBV10-3 and TRBJ2-3; possible D gene TRBD2, 6 bases. Trimming pared 1 base from V and 0 bases from J, leaving 11 bases between. From germline, CDR1 is ENHRY and CDR2 SYGVKD. The CDR3 is 16 residues long. CDR3: CAISEFAGTSTDTQYF. DNA for the CDR3: TGTGCCATCAGTGAGTTCGCGGGGACTAGCACAGATACGCAGTATTTT.

The chain recombines TRBV2 with TRBJ2-7; 10 positions agree with TRBD1. V dropped 4 bases and J dropped 7; count of bases not matched to a gene: 10. The CDR3 covers 15 residues. Germline CDR1 and CDR2: SNHLY and FYNNEI. The CDR3 coding sequence is TGTGCCAGCAGTGGGACAGGGGGGGTTCGGGCGGAGCAGTACTTC. Its translation is CASSGTGGVRAEQYF.

The rearrangement joins TRBV12-5 to TRBJ2-3, with 9 bases matching TRBD2. This CDR3 spans 15 amino acids. Germline CDR1 LGHNT, CDR2 FRNRAP. Losses at the gene ends were 5 bases for V and 3 bases for J; bases not matched to a gene: 6. The CDR3: CASGPGLARTDTQYF. For the CDR3, the DNA is TGTGCTAGTGGTCCGGGACTAGCAAGGACAGATACGCAGTATTTT.

Points on this clone: Within the sample, other DNA sequences also encode this same CDR3. V usage is TRBV4-1 and J usage is TRBJ2-3, with D hard to call. V shed 0 bases and J shed 6 bases, with 4 bases lying between them. This CDR3 contains 12 residues. Germline CDR1 and CDR2: MGHRA and YSYEKL. This CDR3 is CASSQDRDTQYF. The CDR3 DNA sequence: TGCGCCAGCAGCCAAGATCGGGATACGCAGTATTTT.

The chain is built from TRBV5-1 and TRBJ2-1; 7 bases line up with TRBD2. There are 16 residues in the CDR3. Germline V CDR1 and CDR2: SGHRS, YFSETQ. J lost 4 bases, V lost 4 bases, and 11 bases had no gene match. The CDR3 spells CASSTSGRGTYNEQFF. The DNA of the CDR3 is TGCGCCAGCAGCACCTCGGGGAGGGGCACGTACAATGAGCAGTTCTTC.

The rearrangement links TRBV5-1 to TRBJ2-1, with 13 bases fitting TRBD2. Germline CDR1 is SGHRS and CDR2 is YFSETQ. The CDR3 is 15 amino acids. V lost 6 bases, J lost 4 bases, and 4 bases stayed unmatched. For the CDR3, the DNA is TGCGCCAGCACCGAGACTAGCGGGAGGTACAATGAGCAGTTCTTC. Its protein product is CASTETSGRYNEQFF. Based on the CDR3 plus reference TRBV5-1 and TRBJ2-1, the full variable domain is KAGVTQTPRYLIKTRGQQVTLSCSPISGHRSVSWYQQTPGQGLQFLFEYFSETQRNKGNFPGRFSGRQFSNSRSEMNVSTLELGDSALYLCASTETSGRYNEQFFGPGTRLTVL.

The chain recombines TRBV18 with TRBJ2-1; 8 nucleotides match TRBD2. The V and J ends lost 4 bases and 9 bases, in that order; junction bases with no gene match: 8. Germline CDR1 and CDR2: KGHSH and LQKENI. The CDR3 has 14 amino acids. CDR3 residues: CASSRIAGLVEQFF. CDR3 DNA: TGTGCCAGCTCACGGATAGCGGGACTAGTTGAGCAGTTCTTC.

This clone was seen just once. The gene calls are TRBV5-6 and TRBJ2-5, with D perhaps being TRBD1 or TRBD2 (5 bases each). Trimming stripped 0 bases from V and 3 bases from J, with 9 bases between. The CDR3 length is 14 residues. Germline V gene sequence: CDR1 SGHDT, CDR2 YYEEEE. The CDR3: CASSLGVGEETQYF. CDR3 nucleotide sequence: TGTGCCAGCAGCTTGGGAGTGGGGGAAGAGACCCAGTACTTC.

A single count supports this clone. This chain joins TRBV9 and TRBJ2-5; 16 nucleotides align to TRBD2. The CDR3 consists of 17 residues. V was pared by 4 bases and J by 5 bases, with 8 bases of the junction left unmatched. Germline V CDR1 and CDR2: SGDLS, YYNGEE. This CDR3 is CASSPGTSGRATETQYF. The DNA of the CDR3 is TGTGCCAGCAGCCCAGGGACTAGCGGGAGGGCCACGGAGACCCAGTACTTC.

J is TRBJ2-5 and V is TRBV7-6, with TRBD1 identical over 9 bases. The V segment lost 5 bases and the J segment 6 bases; nucleotides outside the gene matches: 4. Germline-derived CDR1 and CDR2 are SGHVS and FNYEAQ. The CDR3 runs to 13 residues. The CDR3 bases are TGTGCCAGCAGCAGTGGACAGGGGAAGACCCAGTACTTC. Its protein is CASSSGQGKTQYF. The full variable domain, rest sourced from reference TRBV7-6 and TRBJ2-5, is GAGVSQSPRYKVTKRGQDVALRCDPISGHVSLYWYRQALGQGPEFLTYFNYEAQQDKSGLPNDRFSAERPEGSISTLTIQRTEQRDSAMYRCASSSGQGKTQYFGPGTRLLVL.

The chain recombines TRBV11-2 with TRBJ2-7; 10 bases are shared with TRBD2. This CDR3 has 15 residues. V was clipped by 5 bases and J by 3 bases; unmatched bases: 7. The germline V gene encodes CDR1 SGHAT and CDR2 FQNNGV. The CDR3 reads CASSRWLAGVYEQYF. CDR3 DNA: TGTGCCAGCAGCCGGTGGCTAGCGGGAGTCTACGAGCAGTACTTC.

The chain recombines TRBV2 with TRBJ2-1; TRBD2 matches at 7 bases. Per the germline V gene, CDR1 is SNHLY and CDR2 is FYNNEI. V shed 8 bases, J shed 12 bases, and the junction held 16 bases outside the gene matches. The CDR3 spans 14 residues. The CDR3 is CASAGTNPQVGQFF. The CDR3 nucleotides are TGTGCCAGCGCCGGGACTAACCCGCAGGTAGGGCAGTTCTTC.

This chain connects TRBV7-2 to TRBJ2-7; 8 bases fit TRBD1. There are 16 residues in the CDR3. The V gene's germline CDR1 is SGHTA and CDR2 FQGNSA. Losses at the gene ends were 0 bases for V and 4 bases for J; bases not matched to a gene: 8. CDR3 nucleotides: TGTGCCAGCAGCTTAGCGCAAGGACAGGGAGGATACGAGCAGTACTTC. Encoded protein: CASSLAQGQGGYEQYF.

The chain links TRBV18 to TRBJ2-3; D may correspond to TRBD1 or TRBD2 (5 bases each). V was trimmed by 4 bases and J by 1 base, leaving 12 bases between them. The CDR3 runs 15 residues. Germline assignment: CDR1 KGHSH and CDR2 LQKENI. The CDR3 protein is CASSHRDPRTDTQYF. In nucleotides, the CDR3 is TGTGCCAGCTCACACCGGGACCCACGCACAGATACGCAGTATTTT.

The J gene is TRBJ2-4, the V gene TRBV20-1; 7 bases agree with TRBD2. Trimming cost V 0 bases and J 13 bases; bases outside gene matches: 3. The CDR3 consists of 11 residues. Germline V CDR1 and CDR2: DFQATT, SNEGSKA (reference sequence). DNA of the CDR3: TGCAGTGCTAGAGACTTGGGGGGGCAGTACTTC. Its protein product is CSARDLGGQYF.

This clone turned up a few times. The same CDR3 can be traced to other DNA sequences in this sample. DNA of the CDR3: TGTGCCAGCAGTTTCAGGGGCACTGAAGCTTTCTTT. This translates into CASSFRGTEAFF. The chain employs TRBV27 and TRBJ1-1, with D possibly being TRBD1 (6 bases). This CDR3 spans 12 amino acids. Trimming stripped 3 bases from V and 4 bases from J, with 6 bases between. Germline V gene sequence: CDR1 MNHEY, CDR2 SMNVEV (reference sequence).

The chain combines TRBV28 with TRBJ1-1; D is unresolved. This CDR3 contains 15 residues. Per the germline V gene, CDR1 is MDHEN and CDR2 is SYDVKM. V shed 5 bases and J shed 7 bases, with 20 bases lying between them. The DNA for the CDR3 is TGTGCCAGCAGTCCCTGGGGAGGGATGAAGGGTGAAGCTTTCTTT. Translation gives CASSPWGGMKGEAFF. The whole variable domain, filled in from reference TRBV28 and TRBJ1-1, reads DVKVTQSSRYLVKRTGEKVFLECVQDMDHENMFWYRQDPGLGLRLIYFSYDVKMKEKGDIPEGYSVSREKKERFSLILESASTNQTSMYLCASSPWGGMKGEAFFGQGTRLTVV.

The chain couples TRBV5-1 to TRBJ2-3; TRBD2 is a possible D gene (5 bases). Germline-derived CDR1 and CDR2 are SGHRS and YFSETQ. Trimming removed 2 bases from V and 8 bases from J, with 15 bases in between. The CDR3 contains 14 residues. The CDR3 nucleotides are TGCGCCAGCAGCTTAGGTACGGGAAAGGGTACGCAGTATTTT. This gives the protein CASSLGTGKGTQYF.

The chain carries TRBV10-3 and TRBJ2-7, with TRBD1 matching 9 bases. The CDR3 sequence is 12 residues long. The ends lost 6 bases at V and 7 bases at J; junction bases unmatched: 4. The germline V gene has CDR1 ENHRY and CDR2 SYGVKD. In nucleotides, the CDR3 is TGTGCCATCAGGGAAGGGACAGGGGAGCAGTACTTC. As protein: CAIREGTGEQYF.